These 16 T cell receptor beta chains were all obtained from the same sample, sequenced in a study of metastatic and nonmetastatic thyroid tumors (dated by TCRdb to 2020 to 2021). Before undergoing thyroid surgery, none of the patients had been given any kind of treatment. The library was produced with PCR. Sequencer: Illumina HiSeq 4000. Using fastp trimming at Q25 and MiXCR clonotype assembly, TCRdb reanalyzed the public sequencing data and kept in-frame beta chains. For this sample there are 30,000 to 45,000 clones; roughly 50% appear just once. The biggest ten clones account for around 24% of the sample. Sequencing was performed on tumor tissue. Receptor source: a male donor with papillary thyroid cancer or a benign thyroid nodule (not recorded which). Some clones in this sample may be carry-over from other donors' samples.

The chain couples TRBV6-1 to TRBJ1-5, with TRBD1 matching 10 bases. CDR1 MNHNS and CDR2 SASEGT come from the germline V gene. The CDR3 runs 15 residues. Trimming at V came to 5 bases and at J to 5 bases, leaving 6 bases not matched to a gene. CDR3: CASSLGTGVYQPQHF. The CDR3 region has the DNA TGTGCCAGCAGTCTAGGGACAGGGGTCTATCAGCCCCAGCATTTT.

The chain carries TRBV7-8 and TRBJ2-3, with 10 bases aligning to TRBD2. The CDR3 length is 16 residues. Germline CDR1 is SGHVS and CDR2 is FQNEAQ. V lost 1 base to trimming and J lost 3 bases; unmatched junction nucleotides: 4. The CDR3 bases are TGTGCCAGCAGCTTAGGGCTAGCGGGAGCTACAGATACGCAGTATTTT. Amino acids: CASSLGLAGATDTQYF.

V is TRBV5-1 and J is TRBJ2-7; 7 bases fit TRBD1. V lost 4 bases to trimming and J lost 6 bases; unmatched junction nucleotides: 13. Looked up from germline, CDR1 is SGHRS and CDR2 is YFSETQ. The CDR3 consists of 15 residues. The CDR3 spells CASSLEATGPIEQYF. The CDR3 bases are TGCGCCAGCAGCCTGGAAGCGACAGGGCCGATCGAGCAGTACTTC.

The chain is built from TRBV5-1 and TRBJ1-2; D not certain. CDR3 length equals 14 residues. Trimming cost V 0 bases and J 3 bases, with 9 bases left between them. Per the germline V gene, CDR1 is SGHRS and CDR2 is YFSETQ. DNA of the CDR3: TGCGCCAGCAGCTTGGCCAGGCAAGACTATGGCTACACCTTC. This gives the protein CASSLARQDYGYTF.

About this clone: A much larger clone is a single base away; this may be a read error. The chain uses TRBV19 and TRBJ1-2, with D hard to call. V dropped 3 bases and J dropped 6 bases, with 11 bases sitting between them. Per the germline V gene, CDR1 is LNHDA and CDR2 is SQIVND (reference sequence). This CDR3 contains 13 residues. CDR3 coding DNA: TGTGCCAGTAGTATGGGGTGGACGAATGGCTACACCTTC. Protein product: CASSMGWTNGYTF. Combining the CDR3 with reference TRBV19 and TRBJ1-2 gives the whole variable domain DGGITQSPKYLFRKEGQNVTLSCEQNLNHDAMYWYRQDPGQGLRLIYYSQIVNDFQKGDIAEGYSVSREKKESFPLTVTSAQKNPTAFYLCASSMGWTNGYTFGSGTRLTVV.

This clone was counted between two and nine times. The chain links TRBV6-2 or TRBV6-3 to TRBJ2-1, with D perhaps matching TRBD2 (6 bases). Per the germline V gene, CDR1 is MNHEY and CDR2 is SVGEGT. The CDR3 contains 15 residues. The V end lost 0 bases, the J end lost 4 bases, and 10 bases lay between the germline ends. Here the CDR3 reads CASSYSRGLYNEQFF. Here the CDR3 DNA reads TGTGCCAGCAGTTACTCTAGGGGACTTTACAATGAGCAGTTCTTC.

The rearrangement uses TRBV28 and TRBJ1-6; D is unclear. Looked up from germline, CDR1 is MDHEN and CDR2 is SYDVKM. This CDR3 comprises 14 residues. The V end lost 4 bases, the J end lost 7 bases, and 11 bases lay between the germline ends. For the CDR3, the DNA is TGTGCCAGCAGTTCTGGGGTAGGAAATTCACCCCTCCACTTT. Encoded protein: CASSSGVGNSPLHF.

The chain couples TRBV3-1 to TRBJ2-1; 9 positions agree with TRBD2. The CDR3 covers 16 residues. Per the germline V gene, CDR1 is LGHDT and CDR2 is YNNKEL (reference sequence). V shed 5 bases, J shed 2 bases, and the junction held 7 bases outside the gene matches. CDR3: CASSLQGLAPYNEQFF. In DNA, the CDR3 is TGTGCCAGCAGCTTACAGGGACTAGCTCCCTACAATGAGCAGTTCTTC.

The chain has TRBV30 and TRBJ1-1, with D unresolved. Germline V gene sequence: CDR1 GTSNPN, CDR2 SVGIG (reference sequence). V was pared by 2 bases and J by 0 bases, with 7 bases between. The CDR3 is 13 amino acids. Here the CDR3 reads CAWSKLMNTEAFF. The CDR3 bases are TGTGCCTGGAGTAAGCTAATGAACACTGAAGCTTTCTTT.

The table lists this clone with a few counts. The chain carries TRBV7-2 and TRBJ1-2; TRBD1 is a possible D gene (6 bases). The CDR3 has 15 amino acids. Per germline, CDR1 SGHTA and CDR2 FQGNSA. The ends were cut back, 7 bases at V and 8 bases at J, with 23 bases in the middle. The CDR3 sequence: CASTRRGASGDGYTF. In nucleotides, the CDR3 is TGTGCCAGCACACGTAGAGGGGCTTCAGGGGACGGCTACACCTTC.

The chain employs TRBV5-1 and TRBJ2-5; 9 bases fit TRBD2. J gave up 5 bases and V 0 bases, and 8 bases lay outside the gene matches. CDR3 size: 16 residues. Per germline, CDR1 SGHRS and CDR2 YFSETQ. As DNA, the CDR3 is TGCGCCAGCAGCTTGGACGGCGGGAGGGCCGTGGAGACCCAGTACTTC. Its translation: CASSLDGGRAVETQYF. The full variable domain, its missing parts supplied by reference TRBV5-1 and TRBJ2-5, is KAGVTQTPRYLIKTRGQQVTLSCSPISGHRSVSWYQQTPGQGLQFLFEYFSETQRNKGNFPGRFSGRQFSNSRSEMNVSTLELGDSALYLCASSLDGGRAVETQYFGPGTRLLVL.

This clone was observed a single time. For the CDR3, the DNA is TGCGCCAGCAGCACCGACATTAGGAACACTGAAGCTTTCTTT. This sequence encodes CASSTDIRNTEAFF. V and J are TRBV5-1 and TRBJ1-1, with unresolved D. The germline V gene encodes CDR1 SGHRS and CDR2 YFSETQ. This CDR3 has 14 residues. Trimming took off 4 bases at V and 1 base at J, with 11 bases between the two ends.

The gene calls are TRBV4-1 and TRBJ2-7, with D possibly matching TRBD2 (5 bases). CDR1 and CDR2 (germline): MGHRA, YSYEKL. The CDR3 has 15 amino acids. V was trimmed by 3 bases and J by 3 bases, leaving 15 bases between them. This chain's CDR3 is CASSHDRGWVYEQYF. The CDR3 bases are TGCGCCAGCAGCCATGATCGGGGTTGGGTCTACGAGCAGTACTTC.

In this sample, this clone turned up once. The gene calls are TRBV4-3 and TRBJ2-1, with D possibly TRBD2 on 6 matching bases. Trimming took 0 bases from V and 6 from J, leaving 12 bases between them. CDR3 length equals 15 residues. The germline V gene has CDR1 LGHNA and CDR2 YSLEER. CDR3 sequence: CASSQDGAGFNEQFF. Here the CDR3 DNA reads TGCGCCAGCAGCCAAGACGGGGCGGGGTTCAATGAGCAGTTCTTC.

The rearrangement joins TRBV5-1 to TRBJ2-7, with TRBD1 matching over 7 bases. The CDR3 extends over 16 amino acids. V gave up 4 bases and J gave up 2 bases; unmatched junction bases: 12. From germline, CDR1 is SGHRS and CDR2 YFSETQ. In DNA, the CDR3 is TGCGCCAGCAGCCCGAACCGCGGGCAGGGGGCCTACGAGCAGTACTTC. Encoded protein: CASSPNRGQGAYEQYF.

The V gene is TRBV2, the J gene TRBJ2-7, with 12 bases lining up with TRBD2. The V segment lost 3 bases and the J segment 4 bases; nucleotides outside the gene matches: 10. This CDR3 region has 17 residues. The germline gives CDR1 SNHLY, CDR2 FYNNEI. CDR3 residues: CASSDWASGRAVYEQYF. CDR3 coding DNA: TGTGCCAGCAGTGATTGGGCTAGCGGGAGGGCCGTATACGAGCAGTACTTC.